The T cell receptor (beta chain) described here comes from a study of blood T cell repertoires in COVID-19. Looked up from germline, CDR1 is MDHEN and CDR2 is SYDVKM. CDR3 length: 15 residues. With 4 bases removed from V and 2 bases from J, the gap between germline ends came to 14 bases. The table came from immunoSEQ multiplex PCR; TCRdb's copy has only in-frame clones and leaves some out. This sample yields 200,000 to 250,000 clones, of which approximately 84% are seen a single time; approximately 1.9% belongs to the top ten. The receptor was derived from a woman older than 75 with acute or convalescent COVID-19. Sequenced: peripheral blood. This sequence joins TRBV28 and TRBJ1-2; the D gene is possibly TRBD1 (6 bases). The CDR3 region has the DNA TGTGCCAGCAGTTCGAACGACAGGCCCAACTATGGCTACACCTTC. It translates to CASSSNDRPNYGYTF.